This T cell receptor beta chain was profiled in a study of regulatory T cells in long-lasting Graves disease. Broader study findings: Exclusively peripheral blood, rather than thyroid tissue, was studied. Sharing of public clonotypes was greater in persistent patients (under 3,000) than in new patients (about 970).

Per the germline V gene, CDR1 is MNHEY and CDR2 is SVGAGI. The CDR3 extends over 16 amino acids. This clonotype was seen at least ten times. No antigen is known for it. Its ends do not fully match the called genes, so a read error is possible. Both iRepertoire HTBI primers and Arm-PCR of CDR3 regions were used to build the TCR beta libraries. Original analysis: Identification across samples found 62 TRBV and roughly 13 TRBJ segments. TCRdb reprocessed the multiplex PCR reads with MiXCR, giving one entry per CDR3 protein. Clone size and V and J calls follow TCRdb, not the original study. This sample carries some 250,000 distinct CDR3 sequences, 20% to 25% of them seen once, and the ten largest clones take approximately 13%. Time point defined: newly diagnosed GD, antithyroid drugs for less than 3 months. PBMC-extracted RNA yielded the TCR library. Enrollment of patients was through an endocrinology department in Xi'an, China.

This specimen consisted of peripheral blood mononuclear cells (PBMCs), obtained at new diagnosis, from a patient treated with antithyroid drugs. This TCR was sampled from a female donor with Graves disease. The chain links TRBV6-5 to TRBJ2-5; no reliable D call. The CDR3 protein is CASSDSTSWEKETQYF. The CDR3 DNA is TGTGCCAGCAGTGACTCGACAAGCTGGGAAAAAGAGACCCAGTACTTC.